This T cell receptor beta chain is from a study of neurological immune-mediated disorders. One entry per CDR3 protein results from TCRdb running MiXCR on the 5' RACE reads. The sample records roughly 74,000 distinct CDR3 sequences, 4% to 6% being singletons. Ten or more counts support this clonotype. Germline assignment: CDR1 SQVTM and CDR2 ANQGSEA. This CDR3 comprises 18 residues. V trimming: 0 bases; J trimming: 5 bases; junction bases outside the gene matches: 15. The chain combines TRBV29-1 with TRBJ2-7, with 11 positions matching TRBD2. The sample was PBMCs. The TCR sequence derives from a young man with multiple sclerosis. The CDR3 loop reads CSVEDLEGLAAPDHEQYF. The CDR3 DNA follows: TGCAGCGTTGAAGATCTGGAGGGACTAGCGGCTCCTGACCACGAGCAGTACTTC.